A single T cell receptor (beta chain) is shown here with its context. As yet, its antigen is unknown. Produced via immunoSEQ multiplex PCR; TCRdb's table is partial and in-frame only. The repertoire holds about 100,000 clones, with roughly 94% as singletons. The data were taken from a study of OX40 agonist ivuxolimab in advanced cancers. Study information: The patients received ivuxolimab by intravenous route every 2 weeks at 0.01 to 10 mg/kg. With a range of about 23 to 85, age averaged about 58 years, and nearly 85% were male.

Sampling times: baseline, cycle 4 day 1, cycle 7 day 1. Regarding the study as a whole: Expanded clones belonging to CD8+ T cells outnumbered, on average, those of CD4+.

Trimming took 5 bases from V and 1 from J, leaving 11 bases between them. This CDR3 region has 15 residues. Germline values: CDR1 MNHEY, CDR2 SVGAGI. This TCR derives from an adult with an advanced solid tumor such as melanoma, head and neck, liver or kidney cancer. The chain uses TRBV6-5 and TRBJ2-2; TRBD2 is a possible D gene (6 bases). The starting material was CD4+ or CD8+ T cells sorted from blood, obtained in a trial of the OX40 agonist ivuxolimab. The CDR3 nucleotides are TGTGCCAGCAGTCGGGGACTCCTGAACACCGGGGAGCTGTTTTTT. Encoded protein: CASSRGLLNTGELFF.